Below are 14 T cell receptor beta chains sequenced from a single sample in a study of molecular identifiers for immune sequencing clone quantification (dated 2018 in TCRdb). The library was built by means of PCR. Sequenced using a NextSeq 500. TCRdb's own reprocessing of the public reads used fastp at Q25 and MiXCR and kept productive beta chains. Rows are combined by CDR3 protein, so each entry shows the most common genes and DNA. The sample yields about half a million distinct CDR3 sequences; around 23% were counted once. The ten largest clones take up approximately 0.76% of the sample. The material sequenced was naive CD8+ T cells from blood, with Jurkat cell RNA spiked in. The intended sense of this specimen's cell subset or site label: FACS-sorted CD8+CD4-CCR7+CD45RA+ naive T cells. The origin of the receptors is a human donor in good health. Some libraries in this study had Jurkat cell RNA spiked in.

This clonotype was recorded a few times. The chain carries TRBV7-9 and TRBJ1-1; D not resolved. Germline V gene lookup returns CDR1 SEHNR and CDR2 FQNEAQ (reference sequence). Trimming removed 0 bases from V and 4 bases from J, with 9 bases in between. The CDR3 is 14 amino acids. CDR3 protein: CASSLARMSTEAFF. CDR3 coding DNA: TGTGCCAGCAGCTTAGCGCGTATGAGCACTGAAGCTTTCTTT.

This clonotype was seen a handful of times. The chain uses TRBV6-4 and TRBJ1-4; D perhaps matches TRBD1 (6 bases). The CDR3 is 13 residues long. V was trimmed by 10 bases and J by 9 bases, leaving 18 bases between them. Germline CDR1 and CDR2: MRHNA and SNTAGT. DNA of the CDR3: TGTGCCACAAAACCGGGACAACGAAAAAAACTGTTTTTT. This sequence encodes CATKPGQRKKLFF.

This clonotype was detected ten times or more. In DNA, the CDR3 is TGTGCCGTGGATGCAGGGGTCAGCGAGCAGTACTTC. As protein: CAVDAGVSEQYF. The chain is built from TRBV6-2 or TRBV6-3 and TRBJ2-7, with D possibly matching TRBD1 (6 bases). The V end was cut by 11 bases, the J end by 6 bases, with 17 bases between. The CDR3 length is 12 residues. The germline CDR1 and CDR2 sequences are MNHEY and SVGEGT.

The V call is TRBV4-1, the J call TRBJ2-7, with 9 bases aligning to TRBD1. J lost 4 bases, V lost 4 bases, and 8 bases had no gene match. Germline lookup yields CDR1 MGHRA and CDR2 YSYEKL. CDR3 length: 15 amino acids. This chain's CDR3 is CASSRAPGTGYEQYF. The DNA for the CDR3 is TGCGCCAGCAGCCGAGCACCCGGGACAGGGTACGAGCAGTACTTC.

In this sample, this clonotype turned up many times. The chain joins TRBV7-2 to TRBJ2-1, with D perhaps TRBD1 (6 bases). V lost 2 bases to trimming and J lost 6 bases, with 11 bases between them. The CDR3 extends over 14 amino acids. The germline V gene encodes CDR1 SGHTA and CDR2 FQGNSA. CDR3 amino acids: CASSLLGGPNEQFF. CDR3 in DNA: TGTGCCAGCAGCTTATTAGGGGGACCCAATGAGCAGTTCTTC. Combining the CDR3 with reference TRBV7-2 and TRBJ2-1 gives the whole variable domain GAGVSQSPSNKVTEKGKDVELRCDPISGHTALYWYRQSLGQGLEFLIYFQGNSAPDKSGLPSDRFSAERTGGSVSTLTIQRTQQEDSAVYLCASSLLGGPNEQFFGPGTRLTVL.

This clonotype has only a few counts. The rearrangement links TRBV27 to TRBJ2-3; unclear D gene. This CDR3 spans 13 amino acids. Germline CDR1 is MNHEY and CDR2 is SMNVEV (reference sequence). V was cut by 6 bases and J by 2 bases, with 9 bases left in between. The CDR3: CASSPWDTDTQYF. CDR3 coding DNA: TGTGCCAGCAGCCCGTGGGACACAGATACGCAGTATTTT.

This clonotype was counted between two and nine times. The J gene is TRBJ1-2, the V gene TRBV6-5, with 9 bases that match TRBD1. CDR1 is MNHEY, CDR2 SVGAGI, per germline. Losses at the gene ends were 6 bases for V and 2 bases for J; bases not matched to a gene: 7. This CDR3 has 15 amino acids. Here the CDR3 reads CASSNGQGKNYGYTF. As DNA, the CDR3 is TGTGCCAGCAGCAACGGACAGGGGAAGAACTATGGCTACACCTTC.

This chain uses TRBV2 with TRBJ1-4; 7 nucleotides align to TRBD1. This CDR3 region has 16 residues. V was clipped by 2 bases and J by 4 bases; unmatched bases: 7. Germline CDR1 and CDR2: SNHLY and FYNNEI. The CDR3 loop reads CASSEPRDSNNEKLFF. The CDR3 nucleotides are TGTGCCAGCAGTGAACCCCGGGACAGCAATAATGAAAAACTGTTTTTT.

This clonotype has ten or more counts. V is TRBV7-9 and J is TRBJ1-4; 7 bases are a match to TRBD1. Germline trimming cut 5 bases from V and 5 bases from J; bases unmatched to any gene: 11. The germline V gene has CDR1 SEHNR and CDR2 FQNEAQ (reference sequence). This CDR3 has 16 residues. CDR3 protein: CASSMSRDRVNEKLFF. In nucleotides, the CDR3 is TGTGCCAGCAGCATGAGTCGAGACAGGGTCAATGAAAAACTGTTTTTT.

Points on this clonotype: A much larger clone sits a single nucleotide away, making a read error possible. In this CDR3 the conserved last residue, phenylalanine or tryptophan, is missing, so a read error is likely. J is TRBJ1-1 and V is TRBV9; D call uncertain. V lost 3 bases to trimming and J lost 0 bases, with 9 bases between them. The germline CDR1 and CDR2 sequences are SGDLS and YYNGEE. The CDR3 runs to 14 residues. CDR3 sequence reads: CASSGSALNTEAFS. The CDR3 DNA reads TGTGCCAGCAGCGGTTCAGCTCTGAACACTGAAGCTTTCTCT.

V gene TRBV2 combines with J gene TRBJ1-4, with TRBD1 as a possible D gene (6 bases). The CDR3 length is 14 residues. V was pared by 5 bases and J by 3 bases, with 10 bases between. Germline V CDR1 and CDR2: SNHLY, FYNNEI. For the CDR3, the DNA is TGTGCCAGCAGTAACCAGGGGTCTAATGAAAAACTGTTTTTT. This codes for CASSNQGSNEKLFF.

V is TRBV9 and J is TRBJ2-6; D gene ambiguous. Per germline, CDR1 SGDLS and CDR2 YYNGEE. The ends were cut back, 2 bases at V and 0 bases at J, with 9 bases in the middle. The CDR3 is made up of 16 amino acids. CDR3 sequence: CASSVVWGSGANVLTF. DNA of the CDR3: TGTGCCAGCAGCGTTGTTTGGGGCTCTGGGGCCAACGTCCTGACTTTC.

For this clonotype: A single base separates this from a much larger clone, so it may be a read error. The V and J genes are TRBV7-2 and TRBJ2-3; 7 bases are shared with TRBD2. Per germline, CDR1 SGHTA and CDR2 FQGNSA. The CDR3 runs to 17 residues. The CDR3 loop reads CASSLPVAGAPTDKQYF. CDR3 nucleotide sequence: TGTGCCAGCAGCTTACCAGTTGCGGGAGCCCCCACAGATAAGCAGTATTTT.

This clonotype has more than one count but fewer than ten. The J gene is TRBJ2-5, the V gene TRBV6-2 or TRBV6-3; D remains unclear. The CDR3 is 14 amino acids. CDR1 and CDR2 (germline): MNHEY, SVGEGT. Trimming shortened V by 3 bases and J by 2 bases, and 10 bases separated the two germline ends. CDR3 nucleotide sequence: TGTGCCAGCAGTTATGAAGGCTTTCAAGAGACCCAGTACTTC. Translation gives CASSYEGFQETQYF.